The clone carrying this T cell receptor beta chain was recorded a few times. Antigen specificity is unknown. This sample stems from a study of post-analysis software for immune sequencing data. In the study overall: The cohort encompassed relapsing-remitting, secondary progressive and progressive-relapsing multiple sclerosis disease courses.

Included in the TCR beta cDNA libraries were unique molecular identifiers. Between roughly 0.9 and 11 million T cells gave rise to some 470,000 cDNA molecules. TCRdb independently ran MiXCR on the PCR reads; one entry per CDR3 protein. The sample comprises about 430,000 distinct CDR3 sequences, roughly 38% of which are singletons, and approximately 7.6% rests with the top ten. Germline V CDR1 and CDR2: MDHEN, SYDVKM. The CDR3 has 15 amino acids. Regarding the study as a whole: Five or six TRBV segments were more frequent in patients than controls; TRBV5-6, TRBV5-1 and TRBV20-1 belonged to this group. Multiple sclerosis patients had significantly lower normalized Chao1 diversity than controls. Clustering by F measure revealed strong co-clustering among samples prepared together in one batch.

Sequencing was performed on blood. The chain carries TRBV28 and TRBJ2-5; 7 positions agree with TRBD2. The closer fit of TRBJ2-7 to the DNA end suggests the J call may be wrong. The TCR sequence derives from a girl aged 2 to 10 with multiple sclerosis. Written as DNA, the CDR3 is TGTGCCAGCAGGAGTTTTGAAGCGGGACTTTACGAGCAGTACTTC. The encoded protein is CASRSFEAGLYEQYF.